This entry features one TCR beta chain sequence. Its matching antigen is unknown. The sample originates from a study of a mutant IDH1 vaccine in newly diagnosed glioma. As for the study in general: Vaccine dosing followed radiotherapy by 4-6 weeks, or accompanied temozolomide cycles. Most had both radiotherapy and temozolomide beforehand; others had only one. Overall study findings and caveats: Pseudoprogression seemed unrelated to changes in top peripheral T cell clonotypes.

Germline V lookup: CDR1 LGHNA, CDR2 YSLEER. The CDR3 is made up of 15 amino acids. Trimming cost V 1 base and J 7 bases; bases outside gene matches: 7. Method: immunoSEQ multiplex PCR; TCRdb's copy keeps in-frame clones and lacks some. In the table there are over 50,000 clones, just under 90% of which are singletons. Time point of the sample: week 5, during vaccination. Vaccination used 300 ug of mutant IDH1 20-mer peptide per dose, with topical imiquimod. The chain recombines TRBV4-3 with TRBJ1-2; 9 bases align to TRBD1. The input for sequencing was PBMCs, taken from a glioma patient whose treatment included an IDH1 peptide vaccine. The TCR sequence derives from a woman aged 40 to 55 with glioma. The chain's CDR3 is CASSQARGQGFGYTF. The CDR3 nucleotides read TGCGCCAGCAGCCAAGCTCGGGGACAGGGTTTTGGCTACACCTTC.